A selection of T cell receptor beta chains follows, all from one sample in a study of graft-versus-host responses after intestinal transplantation. Using immunoSEQ multiplex PCR, the repertoire was profiled, and TCRdb retains in-frame clones only, with some absent. The sample shows approximately 90,000 clones, roughly 80% of them seen only once. Antigen specificity for these receptors is unknown. Material: unstimulated CD4+ T cells sorted from spleen or lymph node cells, obtained before intestinal transplant. The origin of the receptors is a human donor who received an intestinal transplant. Both conserved end residues are part of each CDR3. The order of the fields is clone size, D gene, J gene, CDR3 length, V gene, CDR3 DNA, CDR3 protein. A D gene is named only where the DNA matches it firmly. Rows give clone size only sometimes, using once, few, many, or a class for an expanded clone.

clone size: .
D gene: .
J gene: TRBJ1-4
CDR3 length: 12
V gene: TRBV28
CDR3 DNA: TGTGCCAGCAGAGATAGTGGGGGGATACTGTTTTTT
CDR3 protein: CASRDSGGILFF

clone size: .
D gene: TRBD2
J gene: TRBJ2-1
CDR3 length: 14
V gene: TRBV19
CDR3 DNA: TGTGCCAGTAGTTCTAGCGGGAGGGCCAATGAGCAGTTCTTC
CDR3 protein: CASSSSGRANEQFF

clone size: .
D gene: .
J gene: TRBJ1-2
CDR3 length: 17
V gene: TRBV28
CDR3 DNA: TGTGCCAGCAGTTCCCCGGGGGGGCAGCCAGCTAACTATGGCTACACCTTC
CDR3 protein: CASSSPGGQPANYGYTF

clone size: .
D gene: .
J gene: TRBJ2-2
CDR3 length: 12
V gene: TRBV28
CDR3 DNA: TGTGCCAGCAGTTTCTACACCGGGGAGCTGTTTTTT
CDR3 protein: CASSFYTGELFF

clone size: .
D gene: TRBD2
J gene: TRBJ2-5
CDR3 length: 13
V gene: TRBV5-1
CDR3 DNA: TGCGCCAGCAGTCCTAGCGGTCAAGAGACCCAGTACTTC
CDR3 protein: CASSPSGQETQYF

clone size: .
D gene: .
J gene: TRBJ2-3
CDR3 length: 14
V gene: TRBV5-4
CDR3 DNA: TGTGCCAGCAGCTTGTCACTACACACAGATACGCAGTATTTT
CDR3 protein: CASSLSLHTDTQYF

clone size: few
D gene: TRBD1
J gene: TRBJ1-1
CDR3 length: 15
V gene: TRBV5-1
CDR3 DNA: TGCGCCAGCAGTCCACGGGACAGGGGAAATACTGAAGCTTTCTTT
CDR3 protein: CASSPRDRGNTEAFF

clone size: .
D gene: TRBD2
J gene: TRBJ2-2
CDR3 length: 17
V gene: TRBV27
CDR3 DNA: TGTGCCAGCACTCGCAGGGCGGGAGTTCTCAGTACCGGGGAGCTGTTTTTT
CDR3 protein: CASTRRAGVLSTGELFF

clone size: .
D gene: .
J gene: TRBJ1-2
CDR3 length: 16
V gene: TRBV4-2
CDR3 DNA: TGTGCCAGCAGCCCGGTCGAGGGCAGCCTAAACTATGGCTACACCTTC
CDR3 protein: CASSPVEGSLNYGYTF

clone size: few
D gene: TRBD1
J gene: TRBJ2-7
CDR3 length: 15
V gene: TRBV28
CDR3 DNA: TGTGCCAGCAGTTTTTCCGCAGGGGGCCTGTACGAGCAGTACTTC
CDR3 protein: CASSFSAGGLYEQYF

clone size: .
D gene: TRBD2
J gene: TRBJ2-7
CDR3 length: 12
V gene: TRBV15
CDR3 DNA: TGTGCCACCAGCAGAGACGGGGGGGAGCAGTACTTC
CDR3 protein: CATSRDGGEQYF

clone size: .
D gene: TRBD2
J gene: TRBJ2-5
CDR3 length: 15
V gene: TRBV13
CDR3 DNA: TGTGCCAGCAGCCCCACTCGGGGGGGGCAAGAGACCCAGTACTTC
CDR3 protein: CASSPTRGGQETQYF

clone size: .
D gene: TRBD2
J gene: TRBJ2-3
CDR3 length: 14
V gene: TRBV11-1
CDR3 DNA: TGTGCCAGCAGCTTAGCGGGAGGGCCAGATACGCAGTATTTT
CDR3 protein: CASSLAGGPDTQYF

clone size: .
D gene: TRBD1
J gene: TRBJ1-4
CDR3 length: 16
V gene: TRBV9
CDR3 DNA: TGTGCCAGCAGCGTGACCACAGGGGGCCGGGCTGAAAAACTGTTTTTT
CDR3 protein: CASSVTTGGRAEKLFF

clone size: .
D gene: .
J gene: TRBJ1-2
CDR3 length: 15
V gene: TRBV27
CDR3 DNA: TGTGCCAGCAGTCCGTGGGGCAGAACTAACTATGGCTACACCTTC
CDR3 protein: CASSPWGRTNYGYTF

clone size: .
D gene: .
J gene: TRBJ2-7
CDR3 length: 13
V gene: TRBV11-2
CDR3 DNA: TGTGCCAGCAGCTTGGGAGGTGGTCGCGAGCAGTACTTC
CDR3 protein: CASSLGGGREQYF

clone size: .
D gene: TRBD1
J gene: TRBJ2-7
CDR3 length: 14
V gene: TRBV11-2
CDR3 DNA: TGTGCCAGCAGCGTACAGGGGGCGTCCTACGAGCAGTACTTC
CDR3 protein: CASSVQGASYEQYF

clone size: .
D gene: .
J gene: TRBJ2-1
CDR3 length: 11
V gene: TRBV5-1
CDR3 DNA: TGCGCCAGCAGGGACTATAGGGAGCAGTTCTTC
CDR3 protein: CASRDYREQFF

clone size: few
D gene: .
J gene: TRBJ1-5
CDR3 length: 12
V gene: TRBV6-1
CDR3 DNA: TGTGCCAGCAGTGAACGAGAGCAGCCCCAGCATTTT
CDR3 protein: CASSEREQPQHF

clone size: .
D gene: TRBD1
J gene: TRBJ2-5
CDR3 length: 15
V gene: TRBV30
CDR3 DNA: TGTGCCTGGAGGGGGGGCCCCACAGGGACAGGGACCCAGTACTTC
CDR3 protein: CAWRGGPTGTGTQYF

clone size: .
D gene: .
J gene: TRBJ1-1
CDR3 length: 15
V gene: TRBV6-5
CDR3 DNA: TGTGCCAGCAGGAGTGAAGACAGAGCGCTCAGTGAAGCTTTCTTT
CDR3 protein: CASRSEDRALSEAFF

clone size: once
D gene: TRBD2
J gene: TRBJ2-5
CDR3 length: 15
V gene: TRBV5-1
CDR3 DNA: TGCGCCAGCAGGGCTAGCGGGGGCGACCAAGAGACCCAGTACTTC
CDR3 protein: CASRASGGDQETQYF

clone size: .
D gene: .
J gene: TRBJ1-1
CDR3 length: 15
V gene: TRBV28
CDR3 DNA: TGTGCCAGCAGTTCCCAGACAGGATATAACACTGAAGCTTTCTTT
CDR3 protein: CASSSQTGYNTEAFF

clone size: .
D gene: .
J gene: TRBJ1-3
CDR3 length: 15
V gene: TRBV7-9
CDR3 DNA: TGTGCCAGCAGCTTGGAGCGGTTCGGTAGAAACACCATATATTTT
CDR3 protein: CASSLERFGRNTIYF

clone size: .
D gene: TRBD1
J gene: TRBJ2-5
CDR3 length: 14
V gene: TRBV5-4
CDR3 DNA: TGTGCCAGCAGCCTGGGACAGTTACAAGAGACCCAGTACTTC
CDR3 protein: CASSLGQLQETQYF

clone size: few
D gene: .
J gene: TRBJ1-1
CDR3 length: 13
V gene: TRBV2
CDR3 DNA: TGTGCCAGCAGTGAAGGACGGGACACTGAAGCTTTCTTT
CDR3 protein: CASSEGRDTEAFF

clone size: .
D gene: TRBD2
J gene: TRBJ2-2
CDR3 length: 19
V gene: TRBV4-2
CDR3 DNA: TGTGCCAGCAGCCAAGCGGGGACTAGCGGGGGGTGGGGCACCGGGGAGCTGTTTTTT
CDR3 protein: CASSQAGTSGGWGTGELFF

clone size: .
D gene: TRBD1
J gene: TRBJ1-5
CDR3 length: 14
V gene: TRBV19
CDR3 DNA: TGTGCCAGTAGTATGACAGGGGCTAATCAGCCCCAGCATTTT
CDR3 protein: CASSMTGANQPQHF

clone size: few
D gene: .
J gene: TRBJ2-1
CDR3 length: 17
V gene: TRBV11-2
CDR3 DNA: TGTGCCAGCAGCTTAGATCTTAGTTCACCCGACTACAATGAGCAGTTCTTC
CDR3 protein: CASSLDLSSPDYNEQFF

clone size: .
D gene: TRBD2
J gene: TRBJ2-1
CDR3 length: 14
V gene: TRBV6-1
CDR3 DNA: TGTGCCAGCAGTGAAGTAGCGGGGGACAATGAGCAGTTCTTC
CDR3 protein: CASSEVAGDNEQFF

clone size: once
D gene: .
J gene: TRBJ1-1
CDR3 length: 15
V gene: TRBV21-1
CDR3 DNA: TGTGCCAGCAGCAAAGCGGCTCTGTACGACACTGAAGCTTTCTTT
CDR3 protein: CASSKAALYDTEAFF

clone size: .
D gene: TRBD2
J gene: TRBJ2-1
CDR3 length: 15
V gene: TRBV18
CDR3 DNA: TGTGCCAGCTCACCGAGCCGCGGGGGTTACAATGAGCAGTTCTTC
CDR3 protein: CASSPSRGGYNEQFF

clone size: .
D gene: .
J gene: TRBJ1-5
CDR3 length: 15
V gene: TRBV18
CDR3 DNA: TGTGCCAGCTCCACGGGTACGGTGAGCAATCAGCCCCAGCATTTT
CDR3 protein: CASSTGTVSNQPQHF

clone size: .
D gene: .
J gene: TRBJ1-2
CDR3 length: 13
V gene: TRBV6-5
CDR3 DNA: TGTGCCAGCAGTTACGGGCAGAACGGTGGCTACACCTTC
CDR3 protein: CASSYGQNGGYTF

clone size: .
D gene: .
J gene: TRBJ1-2
CDR3 length: 13
V gene: TRBV5-1
CDR3 DNA: TGCGCCAGCAGCTTGGCAGGGGACTATGGCTACACCTTC
CDR3 protein: CASSLAGDYGYTF

clone size: few
D gene: .
J gene: TRBJ2-7
CDR3 length: 13
V gene: TRBV10-3
CDR3 DNA: TGTGCCATCAGTGGGACTCCCGGTTACGAGCAGTACTTC
CDR3 protein: CAISGTPGYEQYF

clone size: .
D gene: .
J gene: TRBJ1-1
CDR3 length: 13
V gene: TRBV2
CDR3 DNA: TGTGCCAGCAGGTATACAGGGATGACTGAAGCTTTCTTT
CDR3 protein: CASRYTGMTEAFF

clone size: .
D gene: TRBD2
J gene: TRBJ2-3
CDR3 length: 12
V gene: TRBV19
CDR3 DNA: TGTGCCAGTGGGCGGGGGTTAGATACGCAGTATTTT
CDR3 protein: CASGRGLDTQYF

clone size: once
D gene: TRBD1
J gene: TRBJ2-6
CDR3 length: 16
V gene: TRBV14
CDR3 DNA: TGTGCCAGCAGTTGGACCCAGGGGGCTGGGGCCAACGTCCTGACTTTC
CDR3 protein: CASSWTQGAGANVLTF

clone size: .
D gene: TRBD1
J gene: TRBJ1-4
CDR3 length: 14
V gene: TRBV4-1
CDR3 DNA: TGCGCCAGCAGTACAGGGGTGGGAGCTGAAAAACTGTTTTTT
CDR3 protein: CASSTGVGAEKLFF

clone size: few
D gene: .
J gene: TRBJ2-7
CDR3 length: 13
V gene: TRBV27
CDR3 DNA: TGTGCCAGCAGTTTTCTGTCTAGCCCCAAGCAGTACTTC
CDR3 protein: CASSFLSSPKQYF

clone size: .
D gene: .
J gene: TRBJ1-1
CDR3 length: 15
V gene: TRBV7-9
CDR3 DNA: TGTGCCAGCAGCTCCGCCGGGCGGGGAGGGACTGAAGCTTTCTTT
CDR3 protein: CASSSAGRGGTEAFF

clone size: .
D gene: TRBD1
J gene: TRBJ1-2
CDR3 length: 15
V gene: TRBV7-9
CDR3 DNA: TGTGCCAGCAGCTCCCGGGACAGGGAGTTGGGTGGCTACACCTTC
CDR3 protein: CASSSRDRELGGYTF

clone size: .
D gene: TRBD1
J gene: TRBJ1-5
CDR3 length: 16
V gene: TRBV19
CDR3 DNA: TGTGCCAGTAGTATAGGGGCAGGGGGCGCGGGTCAGCCCCAGCATTTT
CDR3 protein: CASSIGAGGAGQPQHF

clone size: once
D gene: .
J gene: TRBJ2-2
CDR3 length: 15
V gene: TRBV10-3
CDR3 DNA: TGTGCCATCAGTGATGGACAGACGAACACCGGGGAGCTGTTTTTT
CDR3 protein: CAISDGQTNTGELFF

clone size: .
D gene: .
J gene: TRBJ2-1
CDR3 length: 13
V gene: TRBV4-2
CDR3 DNA: TGTGCCAGCAGCCAGCCCGGGACTAATGAGCAGTTCTTC
CDR3 protein: CASSQPGTNEQFF

clone size: .
D gene: TRBD2
J gene: TRBJ2-7
CDR3 length: 13
V gene: TRBV5-1
CDR3 DNA: TGCGCCAGCAGCTTTGCGGGAGTGGGAGAGCAGTACTTC
CDR3 protein: CASSFAGVGEQYF

clone size: .
D gene: TRBD1
J gene: TRBJ1-1
CDR3 length: 13
V gene: TRBV28
CDR3 DNA: TGTGCCAGCAGGACAGGGCTGAACACTGAAGCTTTCTTT
CDR3 protein: CASRTGLNTEAFF

clone size: few
D gene: .
J gene: TRBJ1-5
CDR3 length: 14
V gene: TRBV19
CDR3 DNA: TGTGCCAGTAGTATTCCCGCACAGGATCAGCCCCAGCATTTT
CDR3 protein: CASSIPAQDQPQHF

clone size: many
D gene: .
J gene: TRBJ2-7
CDR3 length: 12
V gene: TRBV6-5
CDR3 DNA: TGTGCCAGCGGGAGCCGCTCCTACGAGCAGTACTTC
CDR3 protein: CASGSRSYEQYF

clone size: .
D gene: .
J gene: TRBJ1-5
CDR3 length: 17
V gene: TRBV28
CDR3 DNA: TGTGCCAGCAGGGCGGGTCCAGGGGTGGATAGCAATCAGCCCCAGCATTTT
CDR3 protein: CASRAGPGVDSNQPQHF

clone size: .
D gene: .
J gene: TRBJ2-5
CDR3 length: 14
V gene: TRBV5-1
CDR3 DNA: TGCGCCAGCAGCTTGTTCGGTGGCCAAGAGACCCAGTACTTC
CDR3 protein: CASSLFGGQETQYF

clone size: .
D gene: TRBD2
J gene: TRBJ2-3
CDR3 length: 15
V gene: TRBV10-2
CDR3 DNA: TGCGCCAGCAGTGAGACTAGCGGGACGACAGATACGCAGTATTTT
CDR3 protein: CASSETSGTTDTQYF

clone size: .
D gene: .
J gene: TRBJ2-1
CDR3 length: 14
V gene: TRBV10-1
CDR3 DNA: TGCGCCAGCTTGGTACTATTCTCCTACAATGAGCAGTTCTTC
CDR3 protein: CASLVLFSYNEQFF